This T cell receptor (beta chain) is from a study of T cells in Graves' hyperthyroidism and ophthalmopathy. Losses at the gene ends were 2 bases for V and 3 bases for J; bases not matched to a gene: 17. CDR1 and CDR2 from the germline V gene are PRHDT and FYEKMQ (reference sequence). This CDR3 has 20 amino acids. This clonotype was seen many times. Its antigen is still unknown. Researchers took RNA transcripts and amplified the TCR beta CDR3 regions from them. The study used the HTBI primer set for a first-round RT-PCR of the TCR CDR3. In TCRdb, the multiplex PCR reads were re-called with MiXCR into one record per CDR3 protein. The sample has about 700,000 distinct CDR3 sequences, around 13% seen once. No ophthalmopathy progression within 18 months constituted stable Graves' hyperthyroidism. Diagnostic assessment was based on clinical symptoms, serum thyroxine and TRAb, thyroid ultrasound and orbital computed tomography.

General observations from the study: Most thyroid clonotypes expanded above 0.001 were also detected in blood. Ophthalmopathy was separated from stable hyperthyroidism by a 13 V-J model.

This receptor was obtained from a woman under 30 with Graves' hyperthyroidism. Sample: blood. The chain links TRBV13 to TRBJ2-1, with TRBD2 matching over 9 bases. The CDR3 nucleotides read TGTGCCAGCAGCTTACGCCGGACTGGCGGGAGGGCCCGTATCTACAATGAGCAGTTCTTC. Its protein is CASSLRRTGGRARIYNEQFF.